The 10 T cell receptor beta chains given below trace back to one sample, sequenced in a study of blood T cell repertoires in COVID-19. Libraries were prepared by immunoSEQ multiplex PCR; TCRdb keeps only in-frame clonotypes and omits some of them. The sample shows about 70,000 clones, around 88% of them seen only once. Sample: peripheral blood. These receptors originate from a woman aged 80 or over with acute or convalescent COVID-19.

The V gene is TRBV5-5, the J gene TRBJ1-2, with D unclear. This CDR3 is built from 14 residues. Germline V gene sequence: CDR1 SGHKS, CDR2 YYEKEE (reference sequence). Trimming removed 0 bases from V and 4 bases from J, with 10 bases in between. CDR3 in DNA: TGTGCCAGCAGCTTGGAGAGGCAGTTCTATGGCTACACCTTC. This codes for CASSLERQFYGYTF.

The chain has TRBV5-1 and TRBJ2-3, with 8 bases matching TRBD2. The CDR3 spans 14 residues. The germline V gene encodes CDR1 SGHRS and CDR2 YFSETQ. Germline trimming cut 5 bases from V and 2 bases from J; bases unmatched to any gene: 4. The DNA for the CDR3 is TGCGCCAGCAGAGCGGGGGACCCCACAGATACGCAGTATTTT. Translated, it gives CASRAGDPTDTQYF.

This sequence joins TRBV19 and TRBJ1-1; D is unresolved. The CDR3 spans 14 residues. V gave up 3 bases and J gave up 5 bases, with 13 bases separating them. The germline V gene has CDR1 LNHDA and CDR2 SQIVND (reference sequence). The DNA for the CDR3 is TGTGCCAGTAGTATCATAGGGAGTCAGACTGAAGCTTTCTTT. This sequence encodes CASSIIGSQTEAFF. Full variable domain (outside the CDR3, taken from reference TRBV19 and TRBJ1-1): DGGITQSPKYLFRKEGQNVTLSCEQNLNHDAMYWYRQDPGQGLRLIYYSQIVNDFQKGDIAEGYSVSREKKESFPLTVTSAQKNPTAFYLCASSIIGSQTEAFFGQGTRLTVV.

This sequence joins TRBV3-1 (or the pseudogene TRBV3-2) and TRBJ2-5, with D unclear. Trimming left V 0 bases short and J 5 bases short, with 13 bases between. The CDR3 is 15 amino acids. Looked up from germline, CDR1 is LGHDT and CDR2 is YNNKEL (reference sequence). The CDR3 sequence is CASSQDKRRGETQYF. The DNA for the CDR3 is TGTGCCAGCAGCCAAGATAAGAGGCGCGGCGAGACCCAGTACTTC.

This clone was counted a single time. The rearrangement joins TRBV7-2 to TRBJ1-2; no clear D gene. CDR1 is SGHTA and CDR2 is FQGNSA in the germline V gene. This CDR3 spans 14 amino acids. The V gene lost 2 bases and the J gene lost 4 bases, with 11 bases spanning the gap. The CDR3 reads CASSLLGQIYGYTF. The CDR3 bases are TGTGCCAGCAGCTTATTGGGCCAAATCTATGGCTACACCTTC.

The rearrangement joins TRBV5-5 to TRBJ1-3; 7 bases are a match to TRBD1. Germline V gives CDR1 SGHKS, CDR2 YYEKEE (reference sequence). V shed 0 bases and J 2 bases; nucleotides not matched to a gene: 2. The CDR3 is made up of 15 amino acids. The CDR3: CASSLAGTAGNTIYF. CDR3 sequence (DNA): TGTGCCAGCAGCTTGGCGGGGACAGCTGGAAACACCATATATTTT.

The chain combines TRBV4-3 with TRBJ2-7, with no clear D. In germline, CDR1 is LGHNA, CDR2 YSLEER. Trimming removed 4 bases from V and 4 bases from J, with 17 bases in between. The CDR3 extends over 15 amino acids. CDR3 nucleotides: TGCGCCAGCAGCCGACAAGTAGGATTGACATACGAGCAGTACTTC. It is translated as CASSRQVGLTYEQYF.

This clone was picked up one time. The rearrangement joins TRBV4-1 to TRBJ2-2, with D possibly matching TRBD1 (5 bases). The CDR3 is made up of 14 amino acids. The V gene's germline CDR1 is MGHRA and CDR2 YSYEKL. V gave up 7 bases and J gave up 4 bases, with 13 bases separating them. The CDR3 region has the DNA TGCGCCAGCAAACAGGCCATTTCCACCGGGGAGCTGTTTTTT. Translating it yields CASKQAISTGELFF.

The chain joins TRBV5-4 to TRBJ2-6; no firm D call. The CDR3 totals 15 residues. The germline V gene has CDR1 SGHNT and CDR2 YYREEE (reference sequence). V dropped 3 bases and J dropped 0 bases, with 7 bases sitting between them. The DNA for the CDR3 is TGTGCCAGCAGCTCTCCCGGCTCTGGGGCCAACGTCCTGACTTTC. This gives the protein CASSSPGSGANVLTF. Based on the CDR3 plus reference TRBV5-4 and TRBJ2-6, the full variable domain is ETGVTQSPTHLIKTRGQQVTLRCSSQSGHNTVSWYQQALGQGPQFIFQYYREEENGRGNFPPRFSGLQFPNYSSELNVNALELDDSALYLCASSSPGSGANVLTFGAGSRLTVL.

V is TRBV18 and J is TRBJ1-3, with a possible D match to TRBD1 (5 bases). Germline V CDR1 and CDR2: KGHSH, LQKENI. Trimming removed 6 bases at V and 4 bases at J, with 19 bases between. This CDR3 has 16 amino acids. CDR3 sequence reads: CASSRDGLPRGNTIYF. CDR3 DNA: TGTGCCAGCTCGAGGGACGGACTACCTCGCGGAAACACCATATATTTT.